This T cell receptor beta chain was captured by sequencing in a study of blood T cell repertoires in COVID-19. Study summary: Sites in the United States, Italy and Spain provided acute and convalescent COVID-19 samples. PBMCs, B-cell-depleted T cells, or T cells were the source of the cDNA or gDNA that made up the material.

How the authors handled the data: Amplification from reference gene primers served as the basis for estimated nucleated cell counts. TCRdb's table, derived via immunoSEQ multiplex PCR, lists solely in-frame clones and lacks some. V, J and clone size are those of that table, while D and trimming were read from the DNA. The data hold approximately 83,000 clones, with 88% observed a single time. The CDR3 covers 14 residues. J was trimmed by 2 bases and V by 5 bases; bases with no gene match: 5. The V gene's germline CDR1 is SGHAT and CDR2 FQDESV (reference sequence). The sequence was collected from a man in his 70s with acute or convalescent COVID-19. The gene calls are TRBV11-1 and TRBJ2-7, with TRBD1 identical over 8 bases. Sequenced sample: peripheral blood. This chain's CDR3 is CASSPGQAPYEQYF. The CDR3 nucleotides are TGTGCCAGCAGCCCGGGACAGGCACCCTACGAGCAGTACTTC. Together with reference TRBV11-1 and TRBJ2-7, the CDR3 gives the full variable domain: EAEVAQSPRYKITEKSQAVAFWCDPISGHATLYWYRQILGQGPELLVQFQDESVVDDSQLPKDRFSAERLKGVDSTLKIQPAELGDSAMYLCASSPGQAPYEQYFGPGTRLTVT.